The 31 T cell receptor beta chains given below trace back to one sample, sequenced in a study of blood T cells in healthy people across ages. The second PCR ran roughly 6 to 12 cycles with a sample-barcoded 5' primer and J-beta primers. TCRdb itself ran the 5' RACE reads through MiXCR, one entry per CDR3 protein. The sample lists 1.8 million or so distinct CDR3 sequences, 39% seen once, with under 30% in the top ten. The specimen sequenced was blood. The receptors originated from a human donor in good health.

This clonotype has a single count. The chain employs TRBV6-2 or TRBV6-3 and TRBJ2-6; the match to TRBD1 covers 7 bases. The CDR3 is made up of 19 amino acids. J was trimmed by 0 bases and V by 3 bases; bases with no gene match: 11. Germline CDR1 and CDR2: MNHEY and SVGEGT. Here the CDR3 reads CASSYPRTGAGSGANVLTF. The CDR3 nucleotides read TGTGCCAGCAGTTATCCCCGCACAGGGGCGGGCTCTGGGGCCAACGTCCTGACTTTC.

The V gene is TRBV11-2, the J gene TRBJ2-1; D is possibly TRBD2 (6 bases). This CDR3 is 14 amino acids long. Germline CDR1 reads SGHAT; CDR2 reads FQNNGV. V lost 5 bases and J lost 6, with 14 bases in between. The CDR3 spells CASSPNPTSNEQFF. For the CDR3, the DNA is TGTGCCAGCAGCCCCAACCCGACTAGCAATGAGCAGTTCTTC.

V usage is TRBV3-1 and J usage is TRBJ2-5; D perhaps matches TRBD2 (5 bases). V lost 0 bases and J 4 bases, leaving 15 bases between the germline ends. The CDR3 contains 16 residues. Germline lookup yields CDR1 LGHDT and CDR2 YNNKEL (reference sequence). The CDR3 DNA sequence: TGTGCCAGCAGCCAAGAACCGGGGTCGGCTTTAGAGACCCAGTACTTC. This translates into CASSQEPGSALETQYF.

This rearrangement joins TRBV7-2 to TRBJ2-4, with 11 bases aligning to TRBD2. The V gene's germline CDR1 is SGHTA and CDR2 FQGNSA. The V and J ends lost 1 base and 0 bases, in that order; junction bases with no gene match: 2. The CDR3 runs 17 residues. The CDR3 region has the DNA TGTGCCAGCAGCTTAGTCACTAGCGGGGGAGCCAAAAACATTCAGTACTTC. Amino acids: CASSLVTSGGAKNIQYF.

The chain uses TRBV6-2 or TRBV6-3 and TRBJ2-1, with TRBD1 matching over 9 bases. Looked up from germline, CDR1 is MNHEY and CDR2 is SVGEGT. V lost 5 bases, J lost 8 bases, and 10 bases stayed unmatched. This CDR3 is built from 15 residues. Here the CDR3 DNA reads TGTGCCAGCAGTCCAGGACAGGGGCCTTGGTATGAGCAGTTCTTC. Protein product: CASSPGQGPWYEQFF.

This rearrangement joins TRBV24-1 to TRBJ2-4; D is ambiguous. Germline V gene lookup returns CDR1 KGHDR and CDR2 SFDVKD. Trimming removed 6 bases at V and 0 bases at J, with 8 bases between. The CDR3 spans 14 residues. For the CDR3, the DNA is TGTGCCACCAGTAGTACCGTAGCCAAAAACATTCAGTACTTC. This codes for CATSSTVAKNIQYF.

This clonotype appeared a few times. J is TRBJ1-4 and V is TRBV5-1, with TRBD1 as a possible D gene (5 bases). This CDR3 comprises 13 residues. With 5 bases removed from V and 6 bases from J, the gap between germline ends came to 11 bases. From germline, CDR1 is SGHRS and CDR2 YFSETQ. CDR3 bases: TGCGCCAGCAGTTCCAGGGAGGATGAAAAACTGTTTTTT. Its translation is CASSSREDEKLFF.

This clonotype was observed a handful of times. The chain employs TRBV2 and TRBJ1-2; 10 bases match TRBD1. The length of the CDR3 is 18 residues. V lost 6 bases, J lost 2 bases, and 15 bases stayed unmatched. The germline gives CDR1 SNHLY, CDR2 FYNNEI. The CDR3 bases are TGTGCCAGCAGCCGCGGGACAGGGGACCTGAGGAAAAACTATGGCTACACCTTC. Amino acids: CASSRGTGDLRKNYGYTF.

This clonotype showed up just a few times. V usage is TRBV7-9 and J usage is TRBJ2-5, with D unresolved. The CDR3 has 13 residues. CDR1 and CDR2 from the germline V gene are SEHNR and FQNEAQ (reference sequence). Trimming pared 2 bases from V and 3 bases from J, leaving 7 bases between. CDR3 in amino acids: CASSLRVKETQYF. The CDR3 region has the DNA TGTGCCAGCAGCTTAAGGGTTAAAGAGACCCAGTACTTC.

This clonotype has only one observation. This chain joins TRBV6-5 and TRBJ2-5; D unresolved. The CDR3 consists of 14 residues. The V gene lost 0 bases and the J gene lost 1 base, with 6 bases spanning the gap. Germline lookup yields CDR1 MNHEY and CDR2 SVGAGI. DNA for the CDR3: TGTGCCAGCAGTTACTCGCACAGCCAAGAGACCCAGTACTTC. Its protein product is CASSYSHSQETQYF.

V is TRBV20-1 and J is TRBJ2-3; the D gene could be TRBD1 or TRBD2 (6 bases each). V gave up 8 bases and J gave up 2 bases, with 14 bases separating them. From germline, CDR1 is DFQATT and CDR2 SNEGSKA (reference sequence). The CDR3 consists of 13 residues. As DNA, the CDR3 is TGCAGTCTCCGGGGGCAGCACACAGATACGCAGTATTTT. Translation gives CSLRGQHTDTQYF.

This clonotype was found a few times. CDR3 sequence (DNA): TGTGCCACCTTCAGACAGGAATCCTACAATGAGCAGTTCTTC. Encoded protein: CATFRQESYNEQFF. The chain carries TRBV5-5 and TRBJ2-1, with D possibly matching TRBD1 (6 bases). The CDR3 is made up of 14 amino acids. Germline loops: CDR1 SGHKS, CDR2 YYEKEE (reference sequence). V lost 9 bases to trimming and J lost 1 base, with 14 bases between them.

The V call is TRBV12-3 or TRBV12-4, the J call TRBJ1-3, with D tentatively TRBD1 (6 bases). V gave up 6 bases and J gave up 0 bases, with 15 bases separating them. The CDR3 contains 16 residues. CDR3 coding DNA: TGTGCCAGCAGCCCTCGTGGGGGCTACTCTGGAAACACCATATATTTT. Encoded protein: CASSPRGGYSGNTIYF.

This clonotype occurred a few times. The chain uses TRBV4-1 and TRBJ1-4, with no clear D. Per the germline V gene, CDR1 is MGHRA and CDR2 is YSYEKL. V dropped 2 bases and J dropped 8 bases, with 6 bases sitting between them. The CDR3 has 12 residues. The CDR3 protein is CASSQFGEKLFF. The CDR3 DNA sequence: TGCGCCAGCAGCCAATTCGGCGAAAAACTGTTTTTT.

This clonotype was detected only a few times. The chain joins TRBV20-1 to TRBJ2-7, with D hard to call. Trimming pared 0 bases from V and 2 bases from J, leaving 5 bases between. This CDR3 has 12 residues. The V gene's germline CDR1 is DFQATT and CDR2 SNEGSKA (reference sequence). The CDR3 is CSARDMAYEQYF. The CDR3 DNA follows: TGCAGTGCTAGAGATATGGCCTACGAGCAGTACTTC.

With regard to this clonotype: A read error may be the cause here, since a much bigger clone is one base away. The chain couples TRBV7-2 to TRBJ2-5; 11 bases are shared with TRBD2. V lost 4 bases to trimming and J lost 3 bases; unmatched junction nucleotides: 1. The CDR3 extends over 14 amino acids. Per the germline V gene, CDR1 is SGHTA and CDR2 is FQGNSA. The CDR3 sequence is CASSWGLAEETQYF. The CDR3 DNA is TGTGCCAGCAGCTGGGGACTAGCGGAAGAGACCCAGTACTTC. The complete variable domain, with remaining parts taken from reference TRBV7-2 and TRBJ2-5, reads GAGVSQSPSNKVTEKGKDVELRCDPISGHTALYWYRQSLGQGLEFLIYFQGNSAPDKSGLPSDRFSAERTGGSVSTLTIQRTQQEDSAVYLCASSWGLAEETQYFGPGTRLLVL.

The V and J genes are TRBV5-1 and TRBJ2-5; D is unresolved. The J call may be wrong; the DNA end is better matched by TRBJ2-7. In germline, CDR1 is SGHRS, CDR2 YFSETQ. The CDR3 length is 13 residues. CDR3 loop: CASSLASGVEQYF. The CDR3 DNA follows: TGCGCCAGCAGCTTGGCCTCGGGTGTCGAGCAGTACTTC.

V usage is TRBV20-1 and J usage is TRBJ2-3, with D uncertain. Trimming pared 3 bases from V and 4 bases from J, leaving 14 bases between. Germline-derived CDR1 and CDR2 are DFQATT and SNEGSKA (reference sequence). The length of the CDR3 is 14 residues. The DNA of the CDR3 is TGCAGTGCTAGTGAAGGCGATGGCCCAGATACGCAGTATTTT. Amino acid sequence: CSASEGDGPDTQYF.

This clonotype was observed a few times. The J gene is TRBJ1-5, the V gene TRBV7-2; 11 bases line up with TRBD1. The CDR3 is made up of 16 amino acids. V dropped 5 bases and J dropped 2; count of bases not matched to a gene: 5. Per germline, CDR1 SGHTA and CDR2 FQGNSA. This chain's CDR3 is CASSSRTGGGNQPQHF. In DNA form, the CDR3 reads TGTGCCAGCAGCAGTCGGACAGGGGGCGGCAATCAGCCCCAGCATTTT.

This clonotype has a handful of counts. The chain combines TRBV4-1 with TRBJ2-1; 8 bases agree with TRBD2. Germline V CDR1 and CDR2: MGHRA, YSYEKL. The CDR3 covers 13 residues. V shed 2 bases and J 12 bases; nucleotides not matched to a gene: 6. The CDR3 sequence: CASSQPGGAWQFF. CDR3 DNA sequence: TGCGCCAGCAGCCAACCCGGGGGGGCTTGGCAGTTCTTC.

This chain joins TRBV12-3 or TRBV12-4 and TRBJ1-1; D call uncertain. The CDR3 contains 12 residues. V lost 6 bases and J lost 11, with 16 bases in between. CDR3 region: CASSPKGHTAFF. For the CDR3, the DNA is TGTGCCAGCAGCCCGAAAGGGCATACGGCTTTCTTT.

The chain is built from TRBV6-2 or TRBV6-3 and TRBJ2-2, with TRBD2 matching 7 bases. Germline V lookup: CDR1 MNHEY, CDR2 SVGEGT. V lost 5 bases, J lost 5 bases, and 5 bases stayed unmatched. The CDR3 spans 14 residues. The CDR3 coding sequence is TGTGCCAGCAGTCGCGCGGGGGAAACCGGGGAGCTGTTTTTT. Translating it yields CASSRAGETGELFF.

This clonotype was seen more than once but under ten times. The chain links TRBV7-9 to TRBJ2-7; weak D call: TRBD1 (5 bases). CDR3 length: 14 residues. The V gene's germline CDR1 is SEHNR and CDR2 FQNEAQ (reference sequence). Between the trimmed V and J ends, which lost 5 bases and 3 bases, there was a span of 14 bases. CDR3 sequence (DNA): TGTGCCAGCAGCGGCCCCGACAGTGACTACGAGCAGTACTTC. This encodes CASSGPDSDYEQYF.

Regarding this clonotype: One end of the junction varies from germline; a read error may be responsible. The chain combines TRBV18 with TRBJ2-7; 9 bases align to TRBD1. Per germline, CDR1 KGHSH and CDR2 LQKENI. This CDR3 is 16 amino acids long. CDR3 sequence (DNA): TGTGCCAGCTCGCCACAGGGGGCCTATACTGTCCACGAGCAGTACTTC. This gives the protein CASSPQGAYTVHEQYF.

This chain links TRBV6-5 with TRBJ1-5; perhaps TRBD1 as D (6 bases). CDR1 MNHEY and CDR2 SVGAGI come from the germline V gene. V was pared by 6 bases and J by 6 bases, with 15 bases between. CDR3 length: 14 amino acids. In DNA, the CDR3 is TGTGCCAGCAGCAAAGAGGGGGTAGCTCAGCCCCAGCATTTT. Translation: CASSKEGVAQPQHF.

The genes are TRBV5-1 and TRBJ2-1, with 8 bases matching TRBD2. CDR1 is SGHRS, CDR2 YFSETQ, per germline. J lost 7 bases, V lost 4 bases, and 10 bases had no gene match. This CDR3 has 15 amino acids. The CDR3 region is CASSRGAPGGNEQFF. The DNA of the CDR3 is TGCGCCAGCAGCCGGGGGGCCCCGGGGGGGAATGAGCAGTTCTTC.

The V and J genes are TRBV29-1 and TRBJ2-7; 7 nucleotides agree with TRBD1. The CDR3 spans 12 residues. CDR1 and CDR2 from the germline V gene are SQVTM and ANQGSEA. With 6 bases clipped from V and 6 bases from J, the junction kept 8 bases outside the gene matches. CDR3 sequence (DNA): TGCAGCGTCAGGAAGGGGGCGCGCGAGCAGTACTTC. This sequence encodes CSVRKGAREQYF.

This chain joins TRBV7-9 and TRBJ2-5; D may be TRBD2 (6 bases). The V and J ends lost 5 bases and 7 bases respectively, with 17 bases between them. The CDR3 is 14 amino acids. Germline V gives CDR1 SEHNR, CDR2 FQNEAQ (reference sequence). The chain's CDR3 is CASSPYAGRGTQYF. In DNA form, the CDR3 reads TGTGCCAGCAGCCCCTACGCTGGGCGGGGGACCCAGTACTTC.

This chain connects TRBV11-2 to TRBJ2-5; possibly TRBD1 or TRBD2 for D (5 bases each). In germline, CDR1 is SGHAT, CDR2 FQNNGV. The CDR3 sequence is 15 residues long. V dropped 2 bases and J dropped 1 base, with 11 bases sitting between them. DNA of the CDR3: TGTGCCAGCAGCTTATCAGGGACGGTCCAAGAGACCCAGTACTTC. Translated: CASSLSGTVQETQYF.

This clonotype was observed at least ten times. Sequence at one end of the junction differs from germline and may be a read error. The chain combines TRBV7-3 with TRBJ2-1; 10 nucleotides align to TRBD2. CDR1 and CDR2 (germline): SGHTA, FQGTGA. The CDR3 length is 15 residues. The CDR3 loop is CASSLTSGAYNEQFF. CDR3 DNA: TGTGCCAGCAGCCTAACTAGCGGGGCATACAATGAGCAGTTCTTC.

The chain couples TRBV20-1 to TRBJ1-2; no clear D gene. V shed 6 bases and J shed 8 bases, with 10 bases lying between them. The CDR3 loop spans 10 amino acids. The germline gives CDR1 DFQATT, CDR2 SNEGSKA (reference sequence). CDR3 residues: CSAPVSGYTF. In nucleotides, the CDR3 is TGCAGTGCCCCGGTTTCGGGCTACACCTTC.